A single sample gave rise to the 3 T cell receptor beta chains below, sequenced in a study of PD-L1 blockade in urothelial cancer. Clones were read by immunoSEQ multiplex PCR, and TCRdb kept only the in-frame ones, dropping some. The repertoire has around 86,000 clones, roughly 80% of them found once; the top ten carry 6.5% to 8%. Sample time point: pretreatment peripheral blood. Specimen: PBMCs, collected around atezolizumab (anti-PD-L1) treatment. The source of these receptors is a man aged 40-50 years with urothelial cancer.

The chain has TRBV5-1 and TRBJ1-3; TRBD1 matches at 10 bases. Trimming at V came to 0 bases and at J to 1 base, leaving 7 bases not matched to a gene. The V gene's germline CDR1 is SGHRS and CDR2 YFSETQ. This CDR3 is built from 18 residues. CDR3 nucleotide sequence: TGCGCCAGCAGCTTGGAAGGGACAGGGGTCGGTTCTGGAAACACCATATATTTT. This codes for CASSLEGTGVGSGNTIYF.

The J gene is TRBJ2-3, the V gene TRBV5-1; D may be TRBD2 (6 bases). Germline assignment: CDR1 SGHRS and CDR2 YFSETQ. Trimming removed 2 bases at V and 2 bases at J, with 9 bases between. This CDR3 region has 14 residues. The CDR3 region has the DNA TGCGCCAGCAGCTTAGGAGGGACCACAGATACGCAGTATTTT. As protein: CASSLGGTTDTQYF.

This chain's CDR3 is CASSSPSSGSRSEQFF. The CDR3 DNA reads TGTGCCAGCAGTTCCCCCTCTAGCGGGAGTCGGAGTGAGCAGTTCTTC. The chain combines TRBV27 with TRBJ2-1; 10 bases line up with TRBD2. After removal of 4 bases from V and 9 bases from J, the junction contained 12 bases not matched to a gene. CDR1 and CDR2 (germline): MNHEY, SMNVEV (reference sequence). The CDR3 totals 16 residues.